The rows below give T cell receptor beta chains drawn from one sample of a study of beta chain features in type 1 diabetes. Only in-frame clones appear in the TCRdb table, and some are missing; sequencing was by immunoSEQ multiplex PCR. The sample holds about 180,000 clones, roughly an eighth seen once. The specimen sequenced was central memory CD4+ T cells from blood. The receptors shown here come from a young woman in good health. The CDR3 runs from the conserved cysteine through the conserved F or W. A D gene is named only where the DNA matches it firmly. Expanded clones get a size class; other rows say once, few or many, or leave the size out.

v_gene: TRBV30; abundance: NA; d_gene: TRBD1; j_gene: TRBJ2-2; CDR3nt: TGTGCCTGGAGGCAGACAGGGAGGAACACCGGGGAGCTGTTTTTT; CDR3aa: CAWRQTGRNTGELFF
v_gene: TRBV7-7; abundance: once; d_gene: NA; j_gene: TRBJ2-5; CDR3nt: TGTGCCAGCAGCTTAAACCGGGGGGAGACCCAGTACTTC; CDR3aa: CASSLNRGETQYF
v_gene: TRBV6-5; abundance: few; d_gene: TRBD1; j_gene: TRBJ1-2; CDR3nt: TGTGCCAGCAGTTTATTGACAGGGGGCGAAGACTACACCTTC; CDR3aa: CASSLLTGGEDYTF
v_gene: TRBV4-1; abundance: few; d_gene: NA; j_gene: TRBJ2-3; CDR3nt: TGCGCCAGCAGCCAACCAGACAGATCCACAGATACGCAGTATTTT; CDR3aa: CASSQPDRSTDTQYF
v_gene: TRBV4-3; abundance: NA; d_gene: NA; j_gene: TRBJ2-2; CDR3nt: TGCGCCAGCAGCCAAGCGGGAGCGAACACCGGGGAGCTGTTTTTT; CDR3aa: CASSQAGANTGELFF
v_gene: TRBV19; abundance: NA; d_gene: NA; j_gene: TRBJ2-2; CDR3nt: TGTGCCAGTAGCCTCAAACCTACTTTTAACGGGGAGCTGTTTTTT; CDR3aa: CASSLKPTFNGELFF
v_gene: TRBV9; abundance: NA; d_gene: NA; j_gene: TRBJ1-3; CDR3nt: TGTGCCAGCAGCGTAGATGAAGGGAGGTATTGGCTTGGAAACACCATATATTTT; CDR3aa: CASSVDEGRYWLGNTIYF
v_gene: TRBV4-2; abundance: NA; d_gene: NA; j_gene: TRBJ1-1; CDR3nt: TGTGCCAGCAGCCAAAATCGCGGGGGAGCGAACACTGAAGCTTTCTTT; CDR3aa: CASSQNRGGANTEAFF
v_gene: TRBV5-1; abundance: NA; d_gene: TRBD1; j_gene: TRBJ1-2; CDR3nt: TGCGCCAGCAGTTGGGACGGACAGGGATCGAATGGCTACACCTTC; CDR3aa: CASSWDGQGSNGYTF
v_gene: TRBV4-1; abundance: few; d_gene: TRBD1; j_gene: TRBJ2-7; CDR3nt: TGCGCCAGCAGCAGAGGGACAGGGGGAATCTACGAGCAGTACTTC; CDR3aa: CASSRGTGGIYEQYF
v_gene: TRBV19; abundance: few; d_gene: TRBD2; j_gene: TRBJ2-7; CDR3nt: TGTGCCAGTAGTACCGGACTAGACCCGACCTACGAGCAGTACTTC; CDR3aa: CASSTGLDPTYEQYF
v_gene: TRBV10-3; abundance: NA; d_gene: NA; j_gene: TRBJ2-2; CDR3nt: TGTGCCATCAGTGAAGGAGGGGCCGGGGAGCTGTTTTTT; CDR3aa: CAISEGGAGELFF
v_gene: TRBV25-1; abundance: NA; d_gene: NA; j_gene: TRBJ1-1; CDR3nt: TGTGCCAGCAGTGACAGGGTGAACACTGAAGCTTTCTTT; CDR3aa: CASSDRVNTEAFF
v_gene: TRBV7-6; abundance: NA; d_gene: NA; j_gene: TRBJ1-4; CDR3nt: TGTGCCAGCAGCCTTAGGGGGGGGACTAATGAAAAACTGTTTTTT; CDR3aa: CASSLRGGTNEKLFF
v_gene: TRBV7-3; abundance: few; d_gene: NA; j_gene: TRBJ2-5; CDR3nt: TGTGCCAGCAGCTTAATGCGGGGAGAGACCCAGTACTTC; CDR3aa: CASSLMRGETQYF
v_gene: TRBV4-2; abundance: NA; d_gene: TRBD2; j_gene: TRBJ2-1; CDR3nt: TGTGCCAGCAGCCAATTAGCGGGAGGGGGCTACAATGAGCAGTTCTTC; CDR3aa: CASSQLAGGGYNEQFF
v_gene: TRBV2; abundance: many; d_gene: TRBD2; j_gene: TRBJ2-3; CDR3nt: TGTGCCAGCAGTCTAGCGGGAGTTCATACAGATACGCAGTATTTT; CDR3aa: CASSLAGVHTDTQYF
v_gene: TRBV19; abundance: few; d_gene: TRBD1; j_gene: TRBJ1-5; CDR3nt: TGTGCCAGTAGCCCTGGGACAGAGCAGCCCCAGCATTTT; CDR3aa: CASSPGTEQPQHF
v_gene: TRBV11-2; abundance: NA; d_gene: TRBD1; j_gene: TRBJ2-1; CDR3nt: TGTGCCAGCAGCTTATCACAGGGGGTTGAGTTCTTC; CDR3aa: CASSLSQGVEFF
v_gene: TRBV6-5; abundance: NA; d_gene: TRBD1; j_gene: TRBJ1-2; CDR3nt: TGTGCCAGCAGAACGGGACAGGGAGGCTATGGCTACACCTTC; CDR3aa: CASRTGQGGYGYTF
v_gene: TRBV5-1; abundance: few; d_gene: NA; j_gene: TRBJ2-3; CDR3nt: TGCGCCAGCAGCCCGGGACTTTACACAGATACGCAGTATTTT; CDR3aa: CASSPGLYTDTQYF
v_gene: TRBV30; abundance: NA; d_gene: NA; j_gene: TRBJ1-3; CDR3nt: TGTGCCTGGAGTGAAGGGGTTGGAAACACCATATATTTT; CDR3aa: CAWSEGVGNTIYF
v_gene: TRBV7-2; abundance: few; d_gene: NA; j_gene: TRBJ1-1; CDR3nt: TGTGCCAGCAGCGATAACACGAACACTGAAGCTTTCTTT; CDR3aa: CASSDNTNTEAFF
v_gene: TRBV18; abundance: NA; d_gene: NA; j_gene: TRBJ2-7; CDR3nt: TGTGCCAGCTCACCGGGCCGGGACACCTCCTACGAGCAGTACTTC; CDR3aa: CASSPGRDTSYEQYF
v_gene: TRBV19; abundance: NA; d_gene: TRBD1; j_gene: TRBJ2-7; CDR3nt: TGTGCCAGTAGTACAATGACAGGGACCGAGCAGTACTTC; CDR3aa: CASSTMTGTEQYF
v_gene: TRBV7-9; abundance: few; d_gene: NA; j_gene: TRBJ2-5; CDR3nt: TGTGCCAGCAGCTTGAGGTGGATCGAAGAGACCCAGTACTTC; CDR3aa: CASSLRWIEETQYF
v_gene: TRBV4-1; abundance: many; d_gene: NA; j_gene: TRBJ1-2; CDR3nt: TGCGCCAGCACCCGAGTGAGGGCGGATGGAGGCTACACCTTC; CDR3aa: CASTRVRADGGYTF
v_gene: TRBV5-1; abundance: few; d_gene: NA; j_gene: TRBJ1-4; CDR3nt: TGCGCCAGCAGCTTGGCCGGGGGAACAACTAATGAAAAACTGTTTTTT; CDR3aa: CASSLAGGTTNEKLFF
v_gene: TRBV7-8; abundance: few; d_gene: NA; j_gene: TRBJ2-7; CDR3nt: TGTGCCAGCAGCTTAGTGGTTTCCGGGAGCTACGAGCAGTACTTC; CDR3aa: CASSLVVSGSYEQYF
v_gene: TRBV14; abundance: NA; d_gene: NA; j_gene: TRBJ2-4; CDR3nt: TGTGCCAGCAGCTCAGGGGTGGCCAAAAACATTCAGTACTTC; CDR3aa: CASSSGVAKNIQYF
v_gene: TRBV28; abundance: NA; d_gene: NA; j_gene: TRBJ2-1; CDR3nt: TGTGCCAGCAGTAACAGGGTTAATGAGCAGTTCTTC; CDR3aa: CASSNRVNEQFF
v_gene: TRBV15; abundance: NA; d_gene: NA; j_gene: TRBJ1-3; CDR3nt: TGTGCCACCAGCAGAGATGGAGGAGCTGGAAACACCATATATTTT; CDR3aa: CATSRDGGAGNTIYF
v_gene: TRBV7-9; abundance: NA; d_gene: NA; j_gene: TRBJ2-3; CDR3nt: TGTGCCAGCAGCTCTACTAAGCCCACAGATACGCAGTATTTT; CDR3aa: CASSSTKPTDTQYF
v_gene: TRBV7-2; abundance: NA; d_gene: TRBD1; j_gene: TRBJ1-1; CDR3nt: TGTGCCAGCAGCCTGGCGACAGGGATGGCTGAAGCTTTCTTT; CDR3aa: CASSLATGMAEAFF
v_gene: TRBV7-9; abundance: few; d_gene: NA; j_gene: TRBJ1-4; CDR3nt: TGTGCCAGCAGCGCCCGCGAGGGTGAAAAACTGTTTTTT; CDR3aa: CASSAREGEKLFF
v_gene: TRBV18; abundance: NA; d_gene: NA; j_gene: TRBJ2-1; CDR3nt: TGTGCCAGCTCACCCTCCCAGGGGACCTACAATGAGCAGTTCTTC; CDR3aa: CASSPSQGTYNEQFF
v_gene: TRBV5-5; abundance: few; d_gene: TRBD1; j_gene: TRBJ2-7; CDR3nt: TGTGCCAGCAGCCGTCTTGACAGGGGAAACTACGAGCAGTACTTC; CDR3aa: CASSRLDRGNYEQYF
v_gene: TRBV9; abundance: few; d_gene: NA; j_gene: TRBJ2-6; CDR3nt: TGTGCCAGCAGCGCTACCTCTGGGGCCAACGTCCTGACTTTC; CDR3aa: CASSATSGANVLTF
v_gene: TRBV6-5; abundance: NA; d_gene: NA; j_gene: TRBJ1-4; CDR3nt: TGTGCCAGCAGTTCGCGACAGTTGAATGAAAAACTGTTTTTT; CDR3aa: CASSSRQLNEKLFF
v_gene: TRBV7-3; abundance: NA; d_gene: NA; j_gene: TRBJ1-4; CDR3nt: TGTGCCAGCAGCGTGAGGAGGGCTGAAAAACTGTTTTTT; CDR3aa: CASSVRRAEKLFF
v_gene: TRBV9; abundance: few; d_gene: NA; j_gene: TRBJ2-1; CDR3nt: TGTGCCAGCAGCCCCACCGCTATACCCAATGAGCAGTTCTTC; CDR3aa: CASSPTAIPNEQFF
v_gene: TRBV18; abundance: few; d_gene: TRBD1; j_gene: TRBJ1-3; CDR3nt: TGTGCCAGCTCCCCGACTCCGGGACAGTTACTCTCTGGAAACACCATATATTTT; CDR3aa: CASSPTPGQLLSGNTIYF
v_gene: TRBV4-2; abundance: NA; d_gene: NA; j_gene: TRBJ1-4; CDR3nt: TGTGCCAGCAGCCAAGAAGGAGGGAAGAATGAAAAACTGTTTTTT; CDR3aa: CASSQEGGKNEKLFF
v_gene: TRBV15; abundance: few; d_gene: NA; j_gene: TRBJ1-4; CDR3nt: TGTGCCACCAGCAGAGCGGCTAGTGAGGAAAAACTGTTTTTT; CDR3aa: CATSRAASEEKLFF
v_gene: TRBV7-2; abundance: NA; d_gene: NA; j_gene: TRBJ1-5; CDR3nt: TGTGCCAGCAGCTTTGGGTATGGCAGGGCGGATCAGCCCCAGCATTTT; CDR3aa: CASSFGYGRADQPQHF
v_gene: TRBV2; abundance: many; d_gene: TRBD1; j_gene: TRBJ1-1; CDR3nt: TGTGCCAGCAGCCGGGACAGTAACACTGAAGCTTTCTTT; CDR3aa: CASSRDSNTEAFF